This T cell receptor beta chain is drawn from a study of blood T cell repertoires in COVID-19. Study overall: T cells, B-cell-depleted T cells, or PBMCs supplied cDNA or gDNA.

Enrollees, about 18 to 89 years old, lived in approximately 25 US areas. Libraries were prepared by immunoSEQ multiplex PCR; TCRdb keeps only in-frame clonotypes and omits some of them. The sample has 310,000 or so clones; more than 80% are singletons. CDR3 size: 15 residues. CDR1 MDHEN and CDR2 SYDVKM come from the germline V gene. V was cut by 3 bases and J by 8 bases, with 16 bases left in between. Sample: PBMCs or T cells enriched from blood (not recorded which). The clonotype was recovered from a woman in her twenties or thirties who had recovered from COVID-19. The V call is TRBV28, the J call TRBJ1-4; possibly TRBD1 for D (5 bases). This CDR3 reads CASSLPGKGGEKLFF. DNA for the CDR3: TGTGCCAGCAGTTTGCCAGGGAAGGGAGGAGAAAAACTGTTTTTT.